The 17 T cell receptor beta chains below all came from one sample that was sequenced in a study of blood T cell repertoires in COVID-19. Produced via immunoSEQ multiplex PCR; TCRdb's table is partial and in-frame only. The data hold 380,000 or so clones, with over 65% observed a single time. Sample: peripheral blood. All receptors derive from a human donor with acute or convalescent COVID-19. The donor label of this sample is uncertain.

V gene TRBV6-5 combines with J gene TRBJ2-1, with D perhaps matching TRBD1 (5 bases). The CDR3 covers 13 residues. Germline V gene sequence: CDR1 MNHEY, CDR2 SVGAGI. The ends were cut back, 7 bases at V and 6 bases at J, with 13 bases in the middle. CDR3 in DNA: TGTGCCAGCATCGGCAGGGTTTCCAATGAGCAGTTCTTC. Protein product: CASIGRVSNEQFF.

The chain uses TRBV12-3 or TRBV12-4 and TRBJ1-2, with a possible D match to TRBD1 (6 bases). This CDR3 spans 13 amino acids. Trimming took 4 bases from V and 8 from J, leaving 14 bases between them. The CDR3 DNA is TGTGCCAGCAGTTCCCCCACAGGGAAAGGCTACACCTTC. It encodes CASSSPTGKGYTF.

The genes are TRBV19 and TRBJ2-3, with 8 bases lining up with TRBD2. Germline-derived CDR1 and CDR2 are LNHDA and SQIVND (reference sequence). This CDR3 is 15 amino acids long. V was clipped by 9 bases and J by 2 bases; unmatched bases: 10. As DNA, the CDR3 is TGTGCCAGCAGGGTTGTAGCGGGGACCACAGATACGCAGTATTTT. Amino acid sequence: CASRVVAGTTDTQYF.

Comments on this clone: The same CDR3 is also encoded by other DNA sequences in this sample. The J gene is TRBJ1-2, the V gene TRBV6-1, with a possible D match to TRBD1 (5 bases). The germline V gene encodes CDR1 MNHNS and CDR2 SASEGT. The CDR3 is 13 amino acids. V lost 2 bases and J lost 4, with 8 bases in between. CDR3: CASSERGLYGYTF. CDR3 bases: TGTGCCAGCAGTGAAAGGGGTCTCTATGGCTACACCTTC.

This clone was seen once. The rearrangement joins TRBV7-2 to TRBJ2-1; possibly TRBD2 for D (5 bases). Germline V gene data show CDR1 as SGHTA and CDR2 as FQGNSA. The CDR3 runs to 14 residues. The V end lost 5 bases, the J end lost 7 bases, and 15 bases lay between the germline ends. CDR3 in DNA: TGTGCCAGCAGCCCTCTTGCGGGTCCTAATGAGCAGTTCTTC. It encodes CASSPLAGPNEQFF.

The gene calls are TRBV19 and TRBJ2-5, with a tentative D call TRBD2 (5 bases). The CDR3 is made up of 13 amino acids. Germline loops: CDR1 LNHDA, CDR2 SQIVND (reference sequence). V was pared by 4 bases and J by 7 bases, with 13 bases between. CDR3 sequence: CASSTGLPGTQYF. CDR3 nucleotides: TGTGCCAGTAGTACCGGACTCCCGGGGACCCAGTACTTC. The full variable domain, in which reference TRBV19 and TRBJ2-5 provide the parts outside the CDR3, is DGGITQSPKYLFRKEGQNVTLSCEQNLNHDAMYWYRQDPGQGLRLIYYSQIVNDFQKGDIAEGYSVSREKKESFPLTVTSAQKNPTAFYLCASSTGLPGTQYFGPGTRLLVL.

This clone was found a few times. J is TRBJ1-2 and V is TRBV7-9, with TRBD1 matching 7 bases. The CDR3 contains 13 residues. Germline CDR1 is SEHNR and CDR2 is FQNEAQ (reference sequence). The V and J ends lost 3 bases and 4 bases, in that order; junction bases with no gene match: 2. Written as DNA, the CDR3 is TGTGCCAGCAGCTTCGGACAGGTCTATGGCTACACCTTC. It translates to CASSFGQVYGYTF.

V and J are TRBV2 and TRBJ1-2, with a tentative D call TRBD1 (5 bases). CDR3 length: 14 residues. Trimming stripped 2 bases from V and 7 bases from J, with 14 bases between. CDR1 SNHLY and CDR2 FYNNEI come from the germline V gene. Here the CDR3 DNA reads TGTGCCAGCAGTGAATTACGGGGGAGGGCTGGCTACACCTTC. This gives the protein CASSELRGRAGYTF.

The count of this clone is one. The rearrangement links TRBV6-1 to TRBJ2-7; 7 nucleotides agree with TRBD1. Germline lookup yields CDR1 MNHNS and CDR2 SASEGT. Trimming removed 4 bases from V and 4 bases from J; junction bases left unmatched: 7. The CDR3 extends over 14 amino acids. This CDR3 is CASSGVGGGYEQYF. CDR3 sequence (DNA): TGTGCCAGCAGTGGGGTAGGGGGCGGTTACGAGCAGTACTTC.

CDR3 DNA sequence: TGTGCCATCAGTGTTGGTAGCGGGAGCGGGGCTAAGAATGAGCAGTTCTTC. This codes for CAISVGSGSGAKNEQFF. The V and J genes are TRBV10-3 and TRBJ2-1, with 9 bases that match TRBD2. This CDR3 contains 17 residues. The junction had 14 bases not matched to a gene; V was cut back by 4 bases and J by 7 bases. The germline V gene has CDR1 ENHRY and CDR2 SYGVKD.

The sample holds a few counts of this clone. The genes are TRBV7-6 and TRBJ1-6; no firm D call. With 2 bases removed from V and 6 bases from J, the gap between germline ends came to 11 bases. CDR1 SGHVS and CDR2 FNYEAQ come from the germline V gene. The CDR3 has 15 amino acids. The CDR3 region has the DNA TGTGCCAGCAGCTTAATGGCAGGTGCTAATTCACCCCTCCACTTT. It translates to CASSLMAGANSPLHF.

The chain uses TRBV30 and TRBJ1-2; D is ambiguous. Trimming cost V 0 bases and J 2 bases, with 7 bases left between them. CDR1 and CDR2 from the germline V gene are GTSNPN and SVGIG (reference sequence). CDR3 size: 13 residues. For the CDR3, the DNA is TGTGCCTGGAGTGTACTGGGCAACTATGGCTACACCTTC. Protein: CAWSVLGNYGYTF.

Turning to this clone: Other DNA sequences in the same sample also yield this CDR3. This rearrangement joins TRBV6-5 to TRBJ2-7, with 9 bases that match TRBD1. The ends lost 5 bases at V and 2 bases at J; junction bases unmatched: 4. Germline CDR1 reads MNHEY; CDR2 reads SVGAGI. The CDR3 has 14 residues. In DNA, the CDR3 is TGTGCCAGCAGTCCGGGACAGGGTGCCTACGAGCAGTACTTC. It translates to CASSPGQGAYEQYF.

The chain uses TRBV15 and TRBJ2-5; D possibly corresponds to TRBD1 (6 bases). This CDR3 comprises 14 residues. The germline CDR1 and CDR2 sequences are LNHNV and YYDKDF (reference sequence). The V end was cut by 3 bases, the J end by 5 bases, with 13 bases between. DNA for the CDR3: TGTGCCACCAGCAGTAGGGACACTTCCGAGACCCAGTACTTC. It yields the protein CATSSRDTSETQYF.

Worth noting for this clone: A junction end diverges from the germline sequence, so it may reflect a read error. This chain links TRBV5-1 with TRBJ1-2, with D uncertain. CDR3 size: 12 residues. Germline V gives CDR1 SGHRS, CDR2 YFSETQ. CDR3 sequence (DNA): TGCGCCAGCAGCTTGGCCGGGAACACCTGGCATTTC. Its translation is CASSLAGNTWHF.

This clone showed up just a few times. The chain uses TRBV18 and TRBJ1-2, with D perhaps TRBD1 (6 bases). The germline gives CDR1 KGHSH, CDR2 LQKENI. V shed 2 bases and J shed 6 bases, with 19 bases lying between them. CDR3 size: 16 residues. The CDR3 spells CASSPGWSTGWDGYTF. The CDR3 nucleotides are TGTGCCAGCTCACCAGGATGGAGCACAGGGTGGGATGGCTACACCTTC.

The rearrangement links TRBV25-1 to TRBJ2-1; D is ambiguous. Germline loops: CDR1 MGHDK, CDR2 SYGVNS. V lost 3 bases to trimming and J lost 5 bases, with 5 bases between them. CDR3 length equals 12 residues. The CDR3 spells CASSDRNNEQFF. The DNA of the CDR3 is TGTGCCAGCAGTGACAGAAACAATGAGCAGTTCTTC.